This is a list of T cell receptor beta chains from one sample in a study of T cell responses to AZD1222 COVID-19 vaccine. Clones were read by immunoSEQ multiplex PCR, and TCRdb kept only the in-frame ones, dropping some. The sample consists of about 160,000 clones, approximately 90% of them appearing once. Source: peripheral blood, taken 28 days after the second AZD1222 dose. These receptors all come from an adult who received the AZD1222 COVID-19 vaccine. The CDR3 runs from the conserved cysteine through the conserved F or W. Not all rows give a size; the values are once, few, many and, for expanded clones, a class.

len	abundance	j_gene	v_gene	CDR3aa
14	.	TRBJ1-1	TRBV10-3	CAIRDRVDGTEAFF
14	.	TRBJ2-3	TRBV18	CASSPGVGGDTQYF
16	.	TRBJ2-2	TRBV5-1	CASSRTSGGNTGELFF
13	few	TRBJ2-2	TRBV3-1/TRBV3-2	CASSRKSTGELFF
17	once	TRBJ2-7	TRBV18	CASSPLTRDRDIYEQYF
12	few	TRBJ1-5	TRBV10-3	CAIRQDNQPQHF
12	once	TRBJ1-2	TRBV3-1/TRBV3-2	CASSQGRNGYTF
15	.	TRBJ2-1	TRBV13	CASSLDRGAHNEQFF
15	.	TRBJ1-1	TRBV7-8	CASSLMGRTNTEAFF
17	.	TRBJ2-3	TRBV7-8	CASSLDREGGSTDTQYF
16	.	TRBJ2-7	TRBV3-1/TRBV3-2	CASSQGPRLAGVEQYF
17	.	TRBJ1-5	TRBV19	CASSRDREGWGNQPQHF
14	.	TRBJ1-2	TRBV5-1	CASSLDRNSYGYTF
16	.	TRBJ2-1	TRBV4-1	CASSQVNLVSYNEQFF
14	.	TRBJ2-1	TRBV29-1	CSVVVEGHYNEQFF
13	.	TRBJ1-2	TRBV28	CASSPDRDYGYTF
11	.	TRBJ1-6	TRBV12-3/TRBV12-4	CASANNSPLHF
14	.	TRBJ1-1	TRBV5-1	CASSLAQGAGEAFF
15	.	TRBJ2-1	TRBV19	CASSIPRQGSYEQFF
16	.	TRBJ2-1	TRBV7-2	CASSREGTSGNNEQFF
15	.	TRBJ2-5	TRBV28	CASSLGGGVQETQYF
11	.	TRBJ1-2	TRBV29-1	CSGGGGDGYTF
14	.	TRBJ2-7	TRBV11-2	CASSLAGSSYEQYF
18	.	TRBJ1-4	TRBV11-2	CASSPEMRVRATNEKLFF
16	once	TRBJ2-5	TRBV27	CASSLPGQMYQETQYF
17	.	TRBJ2-7	TRBV11-2	CASSQTRTGPITYEQYF
13	.	TRBJ2-7	TRBV5-1	CASSLDSLRRQYF
15	.	TRBJ1-2	TRBV14	CASSQWQGKGDGYTF
16	.	TRBJ2-7	TRBV5-1	CASSQNPTGGGYEQYF
16	.	TRBJ1-1	TRBV6-5	CASSYSWGTGSTEAFF
10	once	TRBJ1-2	TRBV7-9	CACPPYGYTF
14	once	TRBJ1-1	TRBV5-1	CASSTGTGGTEAFF
14	once	TRBJ2-3	TRBV7-9	CASSAMASTDTQYF
16	.	TRBJ1-4	TRBV4-2	CASSLSTGVLNEKLFF
15	.	TRBJ1-1	TRBV4-1	CASSPLGQGAGEAFF
15	.	TRBJ1-4	TRBV5-1	CASSLAAGRNEKLFF
15	.	TRBJ1-6	TRBV7-2	CASSLEWGRNSPLHF
17	.	TRBJ2-1	TRBV5-4	CASSLESGSSSYNEQFF
13	.	TRBJ2-5	TRBV6-5	CASSLAGAETQYF
13	.	TRBJ2-1	TRBV5-6	CASSKGAYNEQFF
15	.	TRBJ1-6	TRBV3-1/TRBV3-2	CASSQGQGVNSPLHF
15	few	TRBJ1-1	TRBV30	CAWSPWEGMNTEAFF
14	once	TRBJ2-7	TRBV7-2	CASSLDESSYEQYF